The rows below give T cell receptor beta chains drawn from one sample of a study of cytomegalovirus exposure and HLA in healthy donors. Data came from immunoSEQ multiplex PCR; TCRdb stores just in-frame clones and leaves some out. The table has about 94,000 clones, around four fifths seen once; the top ten hold more than 1.3%. Sequenced: PBMCs. The receptors shown here come from a male donor in good health and CMV-seronegative. Both conserved end residues are part of each CDR3. A D gene is named only where the DNA matches it firmly. Clone size is shown for a subset of rows, as once, few, many or a class of expanded clone.

J,V,size,D,DNA,CDR3
TRBJ1-3,TRBV5-6,few,-,TGTGCCAGCAGTCCTACCCCAGGAAACACCATATATTTT,CASSPTPGNTIYF
TRBJ1-6,TRBV9,-,-,TGTGCCAGCAGCGTACACATTTATAATTCACCCCTCCACTTT,CASSVHIYNSPLHF
TRBJ1-2,TRBV6-1,-,TRBD1,TGTGCCAGCAGTACTCGACAGGGGGCCAACTATGGCTACACCTTC,CASSTRQGANYGYTF
TRBJ2-1,TRBV4-3,once,TRBD1,TGCGCCAGCAGCCAAGACGCCGGGACAGGAGTCTACAATGAGCAGTTCTTC,CASSQDAGTGVYNEQFF
TRBJ1-1,TRBV15,-,-,TGTGCCACCAGCAGGAATCAGGGAGGTACTGAAGCTTTCTTT,CATSRNQGGTEAFF
TRBJ2-7,TRBV7-3,-,-,TGTGCCAGCAGCCCAGACAGTACAGTAGGGGAGCAGTACTTC,CASSPDSTVGEQYF
TRBJ2-5,TRBV6-5,-,-,TGTGCCAGCAGTTACGGGGGCGAGACCCAGTACTTC,CASSYGGETQYF
TRBJ2-1,TRBV19,-,-,TGTGCCAGTAGTATACAACCACTCGCTAGGGGCGATGAGCAGTTCTTC,CASSIQPLARGDEQFF
TRBJ2-7,TRBV5-6,-,-,TGTGCCAGCAGGAGACAGACAATTTTCTACGAGCAGTACTTC,CASRRQTIFYEQYF
TRBJ2-1,TRBV9,once,-,TGTGCCAGCAGCGTACGAAGGGGGAGAAGCAACAATGAGCAGTTCTTC,CASSVRRGRSNNEQFF
TRBJ1-4,TRBV6-6,-,TRBD1,TGTGCCAGCAGTTACTCCCGACCGGGACAGCGGCGACTGTTTTTT,CASSYSRPGQRRLFF
TRBJ2-1,TRBV11-2,-,TRBD2,TGTGCCAGCAGCCGGACTAGCGGGAGTAATGAGCAGTTCTTC,CASSRTSGSNEQFF
TRBJ1-1,TRBV11-3,-,-,TGTGCCAGCAGGAAAAGCGTAAACACTGAAGCTTTCTTT,CASRKSVNTEAFF
TRBJ1-4,TRBV2,-,TRBD1,TGTGCCAGCACCTCGAGGGACAGGGGGCGCCCAACTAATGAAAAACTGTTTTTT,CASTSRDRGRPTNEKLFF
TRBJ2-3,TRBV7-8,-,TRBD1,TGTGCCAGCAGCTACGACAGGGGCACAGATACGCAGTATTTT,CASSYDRGTDTQYF
TRBJ1-6,TRBV4-3,-,TRBD1,TGCGCCAGCAGCCAAGGGGACAGAGCCACACTCCCTAATTCACCCCTCCACTTT,CASSQGDRATLPNSPLHF
TRBJ1-2,TRBV5-6,-,TRBD1,TGTGCCACGGGCAGGGGGCGGGTTGGCTACACCTTC,CATGRGRVGYTF
TRBJ1-4,TRBV19,-,TRBD1,TGTGCCAGTAGTAGTCGACAGGGGAGAGGTAATGAAAAACTGTTTTTT,CASSSRQGRGNEKLFF
TRBJ2-7,TRBV29-1,-,-,TGCAGCGTTGAGGGCAGAACCTACGAGCAGTACTTC,CSVEGRTYEQYF
TRBJ2-1,TRBV7-3,-,TRBD2,TGTGCCAGCAGCTTAACCAGCGGGGGGTACAATGAGCAGTTCTTC,CASSLTSGGYNEQFF
TRBJ2-7,TRBV27,-,TRBD1,TGTGCCAGTTACGGGACAGGTCTCCGCGAGCAGTACTTC,CASYGTGLREQYF
TRBJ1-6,TRBV6-6,-,TRBD1,TGTGCCAGCAAAATACAGGGGTTAAATTCACCCCTCCACTTT,CASKIQGLNSPLHF
TRBJ2-5,TRBV5-4,-,-,TGTGCCAGCAGCTTGGCCGTATTACGGGAGACCCAGTACTTC,CASSLAVLRETQYF
TRBJ2-5,TRBV5-5,-,TRBD1,TGTGCCAGCAGCGGACAGGGGCGGGAGACCCAGTACTTC,CASSGQGRETQYF
TRBJ1-3,TRBV15,-,-,TGTGCCACCAGCAGAGATTTCCCCAGCTCTGGAAACACCATATATTTT,CATSRDFPSSGNTIYF